This T cell receptor beta chain originates from a study of T-cell memory formation after mild COVID-19. Study-wide points: CD4+ contracting clones were mainly CM and EM; CD8+ ones, EMRA.

Only a few counts were recorded for this clonotype. The target antigen is unknown. TCRdb passed the 5' RACE reads through MiXCR, listing each CDR3 protein once. The sample yields about 210,000 distinct CDR3 sequences, 10% to 13% seen once. This CDR3 has 17 amino acids. Germline CDR1 and CDR2: SEHNR and FQNEAQ (reference sequence). J was trimmed by 1 base and V by 4 bases; bases with no gene match: 5. The sequencing input was PBMCs or a T cell subset sorted from them (not recorded which). The chain employs TRBV7-9 and TRBJ1-5; 12 bases map to TRBD1. This receptor was taken from a man aged 18 to 29 who had mild COVID-19 (a few samples of this study predate the infection). Cell type and time point are not known. This CDR3 is CASSSGTGGFSNQPQHF. The CDR3 coding sequence is TGTGCCAGCAGCTCCGGGACAGGGGGCTTCAGCAATCAGCCCCAGCATTTT.